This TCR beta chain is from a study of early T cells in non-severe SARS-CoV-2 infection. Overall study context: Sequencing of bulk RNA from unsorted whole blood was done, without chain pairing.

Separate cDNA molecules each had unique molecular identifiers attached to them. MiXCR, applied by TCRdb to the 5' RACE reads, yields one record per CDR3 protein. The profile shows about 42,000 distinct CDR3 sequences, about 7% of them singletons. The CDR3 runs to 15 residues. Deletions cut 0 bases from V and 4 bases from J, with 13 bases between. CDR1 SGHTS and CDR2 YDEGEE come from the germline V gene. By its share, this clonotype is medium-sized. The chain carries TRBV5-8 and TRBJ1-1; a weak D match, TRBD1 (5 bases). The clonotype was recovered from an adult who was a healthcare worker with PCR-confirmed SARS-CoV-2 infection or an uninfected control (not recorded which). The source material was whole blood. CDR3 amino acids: CASSLEGAVATEAFF. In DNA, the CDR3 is TGTGCCAGCAGCTTGGAAGGGGCCGTGGCCACTGAAGCTTTCTTT.